These T cell receptor beta chains were read from a single sample in a study of post-analysis software for immune sequencing data. TCRdb re-analysed the PCR reads in MiXCR, keeping a single row per CDR3 protein. The table has roughly 800,000 distinct CDR3 sequences, roughly 27% seen once. Material: blood. All receptors come from a girl under 18 with multiple sclerosis. CDR3s include the opening cysteine and the closing phenylalanine or tryptophan. The D gene is left open where the match is weak. Not every row has a clone size; where given, it reads once, few, many or a size class.

j_gene | d_gene | abundance | v_gene | CDR3nt | CDR3aa
TRBJ2-5 | TRBD1 | few | TRBV12-3/TRBV12-4 | TGTGCCAGCAGTTTGAACGGACAGGGAAGCGAGACCCAGTACTTC | CASSLNGQGSETQYF
TRBJ2-3 | - | - | TRBV12-3/TRBV12-4 | TGTGCCATCTCTTTCGTTGGTCCAGATACGCAGTATTTT | CAISFVGPDTQYF
TRBJ2-7 | TRBD1 | many | TRBV9 | TGTGCCAGCAGCCTCACAGGGGCCTCCTACGAGCAGTACTTC | CASSLTGASYEQYF
TRBJ2-1 | - | - | TRBV5-1 | TGCGCCAGCAGCTTGGAAGCCAGAAGAATATACAATGAGCAGTTCTTC | CASSLEARRIYNEQFF
TRBJ1-6 | - | - | TRBV20-1 | TGCAGTGCCAAGGCCTTGCGGGGGGCGCGGAATTCACCCCTCCACTTT | CSAKALRGARNSPLHF
TRBJ1-2 | TRBD1 | - | TRBV5-1 | TGCGCCAGCAGCGGCCGAGGGGGCGACCGGGTATATGGCTACACCTTC | CASSGRGGDRVYGYTF
TRBJ1-2 | - | many | TRBV29-1 | TGCAGCGTTCATGACAGTCTGTATGGCTACACCTTC | CSVHDSLYGYTF
TRBJ2-1 | - | - | TRBV28 | TGTGCCAGCAGTTTTTGGGGTCAGGGACGCTCCTCCAAAAATGAGCAGTTCTTC | CASSFWGQGRSSKNEQFF
TRBJ2-2 | TRBD1 | few | TRBV24-1 | TGTGCCACCAGTGATTTGCAAGGACAGGGCCCCACCGGGGAGCTGTTTTTT | CATSDLQGQGPTGELFF
TRBJ2-7 | - | - | TRBV7-2 | TGTGCCAGCAGCTTAGGGAACGGGCCCTACGAGCAGTACTTC | CASSLGNGPYEQYF
TRBJ1-5 | - | - | TRBV6-1 | TGTGCCAGCAGTGAAGAAGGGGCAGGATATCAGCCCCAGCATTTT | CASSEEGAGYQPQHF
TRBJ2-7 | - | many | TRBV18 | TGTGCCAGCTCACCTGTGGAGACCGGGCCAAGCGAGCAGTACTTC | CASSPVETGPSEQYF
TRBJ1-5 | - | - | TRBV20-1 | TGCAGTGCTAATAAGGGGAGCAATCAGCCCCAGCATTTT | CSANKGSNQPQHF
TRBJ2-1 | - | few | TRBV5-1 | TGCGCCAGCAGCGCGGCCCCTTACTATGAGCAGTTCTTC | CASSAAPYYEQFF
TRBJ2-1 | - | - | TRBV4-1 | TGCGCCAGCAGCCAGGTTTGGGTGAGCTCCTACAATGAGCAGTTCTTC | CASSQVWVSSYNEQFF
TRBJ2-3 | - | - | TRBV6-5 | TGTGCCAGCAGCCAAGGGCCAGGGGATACGCAGTATTTT | CASSQGPGDTQYF
TRBJ2-1 | - | once | TRBV7-9 | TGTGCCAGCAGCCCCTTGGCGGAGCCAGTCTATGAGCAGTTCTTC | CASSPLAEPVYEQFF
TRBJ2-5 | TRBD1 | - | TRBV5-1 | TGCGCCAGCAGCTCAACTCGCCTCGCCAGGGGGCAGGGGGAGACCCAGTACTTC | CASSSTRLARGQGETQYF
TRBJ2-5 | - | few | TRBV3-1 | TGTGCCAGCAGCCAAATCACAGGTGGAGAGACCCAGTACTTC | CASSQITGGETQYF
TRBJ2-6 | TRBD1 | - | TRBV2 | TGTGCCAGCAGCACGGGACAGGCCGGGGCCAACGTCCTGACTTTC | CASSTGQAGANVLTF